This T cell receptor (beta chain) emerged from a study of CD8 T cells in Susac syndrome. A quantity of about 0.45 to 1 ug RNA underwent reverse transcription using random hexamers. TCRdb redid the calling of the immunoSEQ multiplex PCR reads with MiXCR, one entry per CDR3 protein. The sample lists 150,000 or so distinct CDR3 sequences, roughly 94% occurring once. After removal of 5 bases from V and 0 bases from J, the junction contained 5 bases not matched to a gene. The germline CDR1 and CDR2 sequences are MDHEN and SYDVKM. The CDR3 is 15 residues long. The TCR originated in a human donor with multiple sclerosis. The sequenced sample consisted of CD4+ T cells from PBMCs. This chain links TRBV28 with TRBJ2-7; 9 bases are a match to TRBD2. Here the CDR3 reads CASSILAGSSYEQYF. The DNA for the CDR3 is TGTGCCAGCAGTATTCTAGCGGGGAGCTCCTACGAGCAGTACTTC.